This passage covers 8 T cell receptor beta chains from one sample sequenced in a study of shared clonotypes between healthy human individuals. Clones were sequenced by immunoSEQ multiplex PCR, and TCRdb holds only the in-frame ones, with some missing. The sample yields approximately 2,200,000 clones, 85% to 95% seen once. Naivety among CD8 cells was defined by CD45RO negativity and positive CCR7 selection, thereby excluding terminally differentiated effector memory CD45RA+ cells. The source material was naive CD8+ T cells from PBMCs. The receptors shown here come from a young man in good health. Some clones in this sample may be carry-over from other donors' samples.

CDR3 protein: CASSLIGTGAHEQYF. The CDR3 bases are TGTGCCAGCAGTTTAATCGGGACAGGGGCCCACGAGCAGTACTTC. J is TRBJ2-7 and V is TRBV27, with TRBD1 matching over 10 bases. Germline V gene lookup returns CDR1 MNHEY and CDR2 SMNVEV (reference sequence). There are 15 residues in the CDR3. Unmatched junction bases numbered 6, after V lost 2 bases and J lost 5 bases.

The V and J genes are TRBV29-1 and TRBJ2-7, with TRBD2 matching over 11 bases. The CDR3 is made up of 12 amino acids. Trimming took 8 bases from V and 3 from J; bases not matched to a gene: 3. Germline CDR1 reads SQVTM; CDR2 reads ANQGSEA. The chain's CDR3 is CSYGTSGYEQYF. DNA of the CDR3: TGCAGCTACGGGACTAGCGGCTACGAGCAGTACTTC.

The chain recombines TRBV27 with TRBJ2-3; 11 bases align to TRBD2. The CDR3 has 14 residues. The germline CDR1 and CDR2 sequences are MNHEY and SMNVEV (reference sequence). J was trimmed by 6 bases and V by 5 bases; bases with no gene match: 4. Here the CDR3 DNA reads TGTGCCAGCAGTACTAGCGGGAGTAGGGATACGCAGTATTTT. Residues: CASSTSGSRDTQYF.

In the case of this clone: In the same sample, other DNA sequences code for this CDR3. V and J are TRBV7-9 and TRBJ2-1; unclear D gene. Germline V gives CDR1 SEHNR, CDR2 FQNEAQ (reference sequence). The CDR3 has 12 amino acids. V lost 2 bases and J lost 7, with 6 bases in between. The CDR3 sequence: CASSLLVNEQFF. DNA for the CDR3: TGTGCCAGCAGCTTACTGGTGAATGAGCAGTTCTTC.

The chain couples TRBV15 to TRBJ2-1; 10 positions agree with TRBD2. Germline V gives CDR1 LNHNV, CDR2 YYDKDF (reference sequence). The V gene end was trimmed by 3 bases and the J gene end by 6 bases; junction bases not matched to a gene: 8. The CDR3 is 16 amino acids. The CDR3, as DNA: TGTGCCACCAGCAGCAACATAGCGGGAGGTTCCAATGAGCAGTTCTTC. It encodes CATSSNIAGGSNEQFF.

This clone was detected a few times. This CDR3 is also generated by other DNA sequences in the sample. The V and J genes are TRBV29-1 and TRBJ1-1, with D perhaps matching TRBD1 (5 bases). In germline, CDR1 is SQVTM, CDR2 ANQGSEA. Trimming cost V 4 bases and J 3 bases, with 9 bases left between them. The CDR3 sequence is 12 residues long. The CDR3 DNA is TGCAGCGTTGGGGGGTTGGACACTGAAGCTTTCTTT. Its protein is CSVGGLDTEAFF.

The CDR3 here is CASSLAVRNPSYEQYF. The CDR3 nucleotides read TGCGCCAGCAGCTTGGCGGTGCGGAACCCATCCTACGAGCAGTACTTC. This chain links TRBV5-1 with TRBJ2-7; no clear D gene. V shed 0 bases and J shed 1 base, with 14 bases lying between them. Germline CDR1 SGHRS, CDR2 YFSETQ. The CDR3 extends over 16 amino acids.

CDR3 amino acids: CAISESPGLAGGNEQFF. The DNA for the CDR3 is TGTGCCATCAGTGAGTCACCGGGACTAGCGGGAGGGAATGAGCAGTTCTTC. J is TRBJ2-1 and V is TRBV10-3; 16 bases line up with TRBD2. Germline CDR1 ENHRY, CDR2 SYGVKD. The CDR3 has 17 residues. The J segment lost 7 bases and the V segment lost 0 bases, leaving 3 bases of the junction unmatched.